This passage covers 24 T cell receptor beta chains from one sample sequenced in a study of cytomegalovirus exposure and HLA in healthy donors. 13 Jbeta primers and 60 Vbeta primers were used for the PCR. TCRdb's copy holds only in-frame clones and misses some; the assay was immunoSEQ multiplex PCR. Altogether about 120,000 clones are present, around 81% being singletons, with the ten largest covering roughly 2.4%. The specimen sequenced was PBMCs. The receptors were gathered from a woman aged 40 to 50 in good health and CMV-seronegative.

The V call is TRBV7-9, the J call TRBJ2-5; no reliable D call. V lost 1 base and J 3 bases, leaving 15 bases between the germline ends. The CDR3 is 16 amino acids. CDR1 is SEHNR and CDR2 is FQNEAQ in the germline V gene (reference sequence). This CDR3 is CASSLVLQIYEETQYF. The CDR3 DNA reads as TGTGCCAGCAGCTTAGTTCTTCAGATTTATGAAGAGACCCAGTACTTC.

The chain carries TRBV18 and TRBJ1-4, with no clear D. The CDR3 contains 14 residues. V was pared by 2 bases and J by 5 bases, with 9 bases between. Germline CDR1 is KGHSH and CDR2 is LQKENI. CDR3 amino acids: CASSPNERNEKLFF. The CDR3 DNA is TGTGCCAGCTCACCAAACGAACGGAATGAAAAACTGTTTTTT.

The chain links TRBV7-9 to TRBJ1-1, with D perhaps TRBD1 (5 bases). CDR1 is SEHNR and CDR2 is FQNEAQ in the germline V gene (reference sequence). Deletions cut 5 bases from V and 5 bases from J, with 18 bases between. This CDR3 has 15 residues. The CDR3 coding sequence is TGTGCCAGCAGCCTTCGGGGGGGAGGGGAGACTGAAGCTTTCTTT. Its translation is CASSLRGGGETEAFF.

This clone came up once. This chain joins TRBV28 and TRBJ2-7; 11 bases map to TRBD2. The CDR3 contains 15 residues. V was pared by 7 bases and J by 4 bases, with 9 bases of the junction left unmatched. Germline lookup yields CDR1 MDHEN and CDR2 SYDVKM. Written as DNA, the CDR3 is TGTGCCAGCAACTCTTATTTAGCGGGAGGGTACGAGCAGTACTTC. This sequence encodes CASNSYLAGGYEQYF.

The chain has TRBV7-8 and TRBJ1-4, with a weak D call TRBD1 (5 bases). The CDR3 extends over 16 amino acids. The V end lost 1 base, the J end lost 6 bases, and 15 bases lay between the germline ends. In germline, CDR1 is SGHVS, CDR2 FQNEAQ. CDR3 nucleotides: TGTGCCAGCAGCTTAGGCCCAGGGCGTACTTATGAAAAACTGTTTTTT. Residues: CASSLGPGRTYEKLFF.

V and J are TRBV7-8 and TRBJ2-1; 8 nucleotides align to TRBD2. Unmatched junction bases numbered 12, after V lost 2 bases and J lost 9 bases. The V gene's germline CDR1 is SGHVS and CDR2 FQNEAQ. The CDR3 contains 16 residues. The CDR3, as DNA: TGTGCCAGCAGCTTACTGGACCCGGGAACTAGCGGTGAGCAGTTCTTC. Its translation is CASSLLDPGTSGEQFF.

This sequence joins TRBV18 and TRBJ2-4, with 8 bases aligning to TRBD1. CDR3 length equals 18 residues. CDR1 and CDR2 from the germline V gene are KGHSH and LQKENI. V gave up 2 bases and J gave up 5 bases; unmatched junction bases: 14. This chain's CDR3 is CASSPELPDRVNENIQYF. In DNA form, the CDR3 reads TGTGCCAGCTCACCAGAATTACCGGACAGGGTGAACGAAAACATTCAGTACTTC.

The chain carries TRBV6-6 and TRBJ1-2; D ambiguous. V gave up 5 bases and J gave up 8 bases, with 15 bases separating them. Germline lookup yields CDR1 MNHNY and CDR2 SVGAGI (reference sequence). The CDR3 contains 13 residues. CDR3 region: CASSRDPTGGYTF. Here the CDR3 DNA reads TGTGCCAGCAGTCGAGACCCAACGGGAGGCTACACCTTC.

This chain joins TRBV25-1 and TRBJ2-2; 7 bases line up with TRBD1. CDR3 length equals 15 residues. Germline V gives CDR1 MGHDK, CDR2 SYGVNS. J lost 6 bases, V lost 5 bases, and 9 bases had no gene match. The CDR3 region has the DNA TGTGCCAGCAGTTTCCCCGGGACAGAGTCCGGGGAGCTGTTTTTT. The encoded protein is CASSFPGTESGELFF.

The V call is TRBV11-2, the J call TRBJ2-5, with TRBD2 matching over 14 bases. CDR1 is SGHAT and CDR2 is FQNNGV in the germline V gene. Germline trimming cut 4 bases from V and 5 bases from J; bases unmatched to any gene: 3. The CDR3 length is 15 residues. The CDR3 is CASSSWTSGRETQYF. As DNA, the CDR3 is TGTGCCAGCAGCTCGTGGACTAGCGGGAGGGAGACCCAGTACTTC.

The chain couples TRBV5-1 to TRBJ1-6; D may be TRBD1 (5 bases). Trimming took off 1 base at V and 6 bases at J, with 14 bases between the two ends. The CDR3 is 16 amino acids. Looked up from germline, CDR1 is SGHRS and CDR2 is YFSETQ. CDR3 loop: CASSLLSGGSNSPLHF. The CDR3 nucleotides are TGCGCCAGCAGCTTGTTATCGGGGGGAAGTAATTCACCCCTCCACTTT. Full variable domain (rest looked up from reference TRBV5-1 and TRBJ1-6): KAGVTQTPRYLIKTRGQQVTLSCSPISGHRSVSWYQQTPGQGLQFLFEYFSETQRNKGNFPGRFSGRQFSNSRSEMNVSTLELGDSALYLCASSLLSGGSNSPLHFGNGTRLTVT.

This chain links TRBV2 with TRBJ1-2; D is unresolved. The length of the CDR3 is 13 residues. Germline CDR1 is SNHLY and CDR2 is FYNNEI. V lost 3 bases to trimming and J lost 6 bases, with 11 bases between them. In nucleotides, the CDR3 is TGTGCCAGCAGTGATCGTAGGGAGGATGGCTACACCTTC. Encoded protein: CASSDRREDGYTF.

V gene TRBV6-1 combines with J gene TRBJ2-1, with TRBD1 identical over 7 bases. V shed 3 bases, J shed 0 bases, and the junction held 2 bases outside the gene matches. This CDR3 has 15 amino acids. CDR1 MNHNS and CDR2 SASEGT come from the germline V gene. The CDR3 sequence is CASSEGQPSYNEQFF. DNA of the CDR3: TGTGCCAGCAGTGAGGGACAGCCCTCCTACAATGAGCAGTTCTTC.

The chain is built from TRBV27 and TRBJ1-2; TRBD1 might be the D (6 bases). The CDR3 contains 13 residues. CDR1 MNHEY and CDR2 SMNVEV come from the germline V gene (reference sequence). With 6 bases removed from V and 3 bases from J, the gap between germline ends came to 11 bases. CDR3 sequence reads: CASRASGDYGYTF. The CDR3 DNA sequence: TGTGCCAGCAGAGCTTCAGGGGACTATGGCTACACCTTC.

The CDR3: CASSLTNTGELFF. In DNA, the CDR3 is TGTGCCAGCAGCCTAACGAACACCGGGGAGCTGTTTTTT. This rearrangement joins TRBV27 to TRBJ2-2; D is uncertain. Deletions cut 6 bases from V and 0 bases from J, with 5 bases between. The germline gives CDR1 MNHEY, CDR2 SMNVEV (reference sequence). CDR3 length equals 13 residues.

The chain uses TRBV19 and TRBJ1-2, with a weak D call TRBD1 (6 bases). Germline V gives CDR1 LNHDA, CDR2 SQIVND (reference sequence). The CDR3 has 15 residues. V lost 5 bases and J 4 bases, leaving 17 bases between the germline ends. This chain's CDR3 is CASSAGQTVLYGYTF. The CDR3 DNA sequence: TGTGCCAGTAGTGCTGGACAGACCGTGCTCTATGGCTACACCTTC.

The chain employs TRBV11-2 and TRBJ1-2; maybe TRBD1 (6 bases). Trimming removed 7 bases at V and 2 bases at J, with 14 bases between. The germline V gene has CDR1 SGHAT and CDR2 FQNNGV. The CDR3 is 14 amino acids. The CDR3 spells CASTTTTGNYGYTF. In nucleotides, the CDR3 is TGTGCCAGCACCACTACAACAGGGAACTATGGCTACACCTTC.

This clone came up a few times. This chain connects TRBV7-9 to TRBJ2-6; TRBD1 matches at 8 bases. V was clipped by 5 bases and J by 1 base; unmatched bases: 4. Germline V CDR1 and CDR2: SEHNR, FQNEAQ (reference sequence). The CDR3 totals 16 residues. Written as DNA, the CDR3 is TGTGCCAGCAGCGTGCGGACAGGGTCTGGGGCCAACGTCCTGACTTTC. Translating gives CASSVRTGSGANVLTF. The entire variable domain, with the rest obtained from reference TRBV7-9 and TRBJ2-6, is as follows: DTGVSQNPRHKITKRGQNVTFRCDPISEHNRLYWYRQTLGQGPEFLTYFQNEAQLEKSRLLSDRFSAERPKGSFSTLEIQRTEQGDSAMYLCASSVRTGSGANVLTFGAGSRLTVL.

V is TRBV1 and J is TRBJ2-3; the D call TRBD2 from the table was never checked on the DNA. TRBV1 represents a pseudogene. The CDR3 consists of 15 residues. The CDR3 reads CTSSARLAGAGTQYF. CDR3 nucleotide sequence: TGCACCAGCAGCGCTAGACTAGCGGGAGCTGGTACGCAGTATTTT.

The rearrangement uses TRBV20-1 and TRBJ2-5, with a possible D match to TRBD2 (5 bases). The CDR3 has 11 residues. Germline CDR1 is DFQATT and CDR2 is SNEGSKA (reference sequence). V lost 3 bases and J 3 bases, leaving 5 bases between the germline ends. CDR3 nucleotides: TGCAGTGCTAGCGGGGAAGAGACCCAGTACTTC. Amino acid sequence: CSASGEETQYF.

This clone was counted only a few times. The chain links TRBV19 to TRBJ1-2; TRBD1 agrees at 8 bases. V lost 4 bases to trimming and J lost 3 bases; unmatched junction nucleotides: 4. The CDR3 sequence is 14 residues long. CDR1 and CDR2 (germline): LNHDA, SQIVND (reference sequence). DNA for the CDR3: TGTGCCAGTAGTAACGGACAGGGATACTATGGCTACACCTTC. Translation gives CASSNGQGYYGYTF.

This chain connects TRBV7-2 to TRBJ2-1; D call uncertain. The CDR3 sequence is 16 residues long. With 2 bases removed from V and 4 bases from J, the gap between germline ends came to 15 bases. Germline V lookup: CDR1 SGHTA, CDR2 FQGNSA. This CDR3 reads CASSLTPLDPYNEQFF. CDR3 sequence (DNA): TGTGCCAGCAGCTTAACACCCCTAGATCCTTACAATGAGCAGTTCTTC. Supplemented by reference TRBV7-2 and TRBJ2-1, the full variable domain reads GAGVSQSPSNKVTEKGKDVELRCDPISGHTALYWYRQSLGQGLEFLIYFQGNSAPDKSGLPSDRFSAERTGGSVSTLTIQRTQQEDSAVYLCASSLTPLDPYNEQFFGPGTRLTVL.

This chain uses TRBV19 with TRBJ1-2; a weak D match, TRBD1 (6 bases). This CDR3 has 14 amino acids. Deletions cut 3 bases from V and 4 bases from J, with 12 bases between. CDR1 is LNHDA and CDR2 is SQIVND in the germline V gene (reference sequence). The CDR3 sequence: CASSILGAGYGYTF. The DNA for the CDR3 is TGTGCCAGTAGTATCCTGGGGGCTGGCTATGGCTACACCTTC. Full variable domain (missing parts from reference TRBV19 and TRBJ1-2): DGGITQSPKYLFRKEGQNVTLSCEQNLNHDAMYWYRQDPGQGLRLIYYSQIVNDFQKGDIAEGYSVSREKKESFPLTVTSAQKNPTAFYLCASSILGAGYGYTFGSGTRLTVV.

The chain uses TRBV5-1 and TRBJ1-2, with D tentatively TRBD1 (6 bases). The CDR3 consists of 14 residues. The V and J ends lost 5 bases and 2 bases respectively, with 13 bases between them. Germline assignment: CDR1 SGHRS and CDR2 YFSETQ. CDR3 in amino acids: CASSPDQGNYGYTF. CDR3 sequence (DNA): TGCGCCAGCAGTCCAGATCAGGGGAACTATGGCTACACCTTC.